This passage covers 20 T cell receptor beta chains from one sample sequenced in a study of cytomegalovirus exposure and HLA in healthy donors. Both 60 Vbeta primers and 13 Jbeta primers went into the PCR. The protocol was immunoSEQ multiplex PCR, while the TCRdb copy is restricted to in-frame clones and leaves out a portion. The sample lists some 130,000 clones; 77% were seen once. Sequencing was carried out using PBMCs. These receptors were taken from a male donor in good health and CMV-seronegative.

The gene calls are TRBV9 and TRBJ1-2; 8 bases agree with TRBD1. This CDR3 comprises 18 residues. CDR1 is SGDLS and CDR2 is YYNGEE in the germline V gene. With V trimmed by 0 bases and J by 3 bases, 13 bases remained unmatched. CDR3 coding DNA: TGTGCCAGCAGCGTAGGGGGGGGACAGGCACGTTCGTACTATGGCTACACCTTC. This translates into CASSVGGGQARSYYGYTF.

The rearrangement uses TRBV4-3 and TRBJ2-7; 13 bases match TRBD2. Trimming cost V 1 base and J 4 bases; bases outside gene matches: 13. CDR3 length: 19 amino acids. Germline V gives CDR1 LGHNA, CDR2 YSLEER. The CDR3 reads CASSQAPGLAGAPPYEQYF. CDR3 DNA: TGCGCCAGCAGCCAAGCCCCTGGACTAGCGGGGGCCCCGCCTTACGAGCAGTACTTC.

The gene calls are TRBV6-5 and TRBJ2-1; 10 bases align to TRBD2. Germline CDR1 reads MNHEY; CDR2 reads SVGAGI. This CDR3 is 14 amino acids long. V was clipped by 2 bases and J by 15 bases; unmatched bases: 10. The CDR3 region is CASSYNPLAGDLFF. The CDR3 bases are TGTGCCAGCAGTTACAATCCGCTAGCGGGGGACCTGTTCTTC.

The V and J genes are TRBV10-3 and TRBJ1-2; D call uncertain. CDR1 and CDR2 from the germline V gene are ENHRY and SYGVKD. CDR3 length: 14 amino acids. The ends were cut back, 2 bases at V and 2 bases at J, with 9 bases in the middle. CDR3 protein: CAISEPTPNYGYTF. The CDR3 coding sequence is TGTGCCATCAGTGAGCCGACTCCCAACTATGGCTACACCTTC.

This chain joins TRBV18 and TRBJ1-5; D possibly corresponds to TRBD1 (5 bases). Between the trimmed V and J ends, which lost 2 bases and 2 bases, there was a span of 7 bases. The CDR3 extends over 14 amino acids. Germline values: CDR1 KGHSH, CDR2 LQKENI. CDR3 sequence reads: CASSPKGGNQPQHF. CDR3 sequence (DNA): TGTGCCAGCTCACCAAAAGGGGGCAATCAGCCCCAGCATTTT.

The chain carries TRBV5-1 and TRBJ2-5; 8 bases fit TRBD2. After removal of 1 base from V and 7 bases from J, the junction contained 12 bases not matched to a gene. This CDR3 has 16 residues. Germline V lookup: CDR1 SGHRS, CDR2 YFSETQ. The CDR3 spells CASSLLSGVPTGTQYF. For the CDR3, the DNA is TGCGCCAGCAGCTTGCTTAGCGGGGTTCCAACCGGGACCCAGTACTTC.

This clone turned up a few times. The chain uses TRBV7-9 and TRBJ1-1; possible D gene TRBD1, 6 bases. The CDR3 runs 14 residues. V gave up 3 bases and J gave up 6 bases, with 14 bases separating them. Germline V CDR1 and CDR2: SEHNR, FQNEAQ (reference sequence). In nucleotides, the CDR3 is TGTGCCAGCAGCTTTGCAGGGGCAACCGCTGAAGCTTTCTTT. Amino acid sequence: CASSFAGATAEAFF. Looking up the rest from reference TRBV7-9 and TRBJ1-1 gives the full variable domain: DTGVSQNPRHKITKRGQNVTFRCDPISEHNRLYWYRQTLGQGPEFLTYFQNEAQLEKSRLLSDRFSAERPKGSFSTLEIQRTEQGDSAMYLCASSFAGATAEAFFGQGTRLTVV.

V and J are TRBV19 and TRBJ2-3, with 11 bases that match TRBD2. The germline gives CDR1 LNHDA, CDR2 SQIVND (reference sequence). Germline trimming cut 5 bases from V and 5 bases from J; bases unmatched to any gene: 9. This CDR3 is built from 16 residues. The CDR3 sequence is CASSGLAGGGGDTQYF. The DNA for the CDR3 is TGTGCCAGTAGTGGGCTAGCGGGAGGCGGTGGAGATACGCAGTATTTT.

V gene TRBV4-1 combines with J gene TRBJ2-3; 8 bases fit TRBD2. CDR1 MGHRA and CDR2 YSYEKL come from the germline V gene. CDR3 length equals 17 residues. Trimming took 2 bases from V and 6 from J; bases not matched to a gene: 13. As DNA, the CDR3 is TGCGCCAGCAGCCAAACGGGGGGGCCCGGTTTATTGGATACGCAGTATTTT. Protein sequence: CASSQTGGPGLLDTQYF.

V gene TRBV10-3 combines with J gene TRBJ2-3; D not resolved. The CDR3 extends over 14 amino acids. The ends were cut back, 0 bases at V and 0 bases at J, with 4 bases in the middle. From germline, CDR1 is ENHRY and CDR2 SYGVKD. As DNA, the CDR3 is TGTGCCATCAGTGAGTCTACTAGCACAGATACGCAGTATTTT. It is translated as CAISESTSTDTQYF.

This chain connects TRBV6-6 to TRBJ1-1, with a weak D call TRBD1 (5 bases). With 10 bases removed from V and 1 base from J, the gap between germline ends came to 16 bases. CDR3 size: 14 residues. Germline loops: CDR1 MNHNY, CDR2 SVGAGI (reference sequence). The DNA for the CDR3 is TGTGCCATCTATGGGGCAGAGCGGAACACTGAAGCTTTCTTT. As protein: CAIYGAERNTEAFF.

The CDR3 here is CASSPPSAPSGNTIYF. The CDR3 nucleotides are TGTGCCAGCTCACCACCCAGCGCACCCTCTGGAAACACCATATATTTT. This chain connects TRBV18 to TRBJ1-3; D remains unclear. V lost 0 bases and J lost 0, with 9 bases in between. The CDR3 is 16 residues long. Germline V gene data show CDR1 as KGHSH and CDR2 as LQKENI.

This clone has only a few counts. The chain uses TRBV5-1 and TRBJ2-2; a weak D match, TRBD1 (5 bases). CDR3 size: 15 residues. Trimming removed 0 bases at V and 2 bases at J, with 8 bases between. CDR1 and CDR2 from the germline V gene are SGHRS and YFSETQ. The CDR3 DNA reads TGCGCCAGCAGCTTGGCGACAGCTAACACCGGGGAGCTGTTTTTT. Its protein is CASSLATANTGELFF.

The chain employs TRBV18 and TRBJ2-2; D might be TRBD1 (5 bases). Germline-derived CDR1 and CDR2 are KGHSH and LQKENI. V shed 2 bases and J shed 5 bases, with 9 bases lying between them. There are 14 residues in the CDR3. CDR3 bases: TGTGCCAGCTCACCAGGGGCGGAGACCGGGGAGCTGTTTTTT. Translating it yields CASSPGAETGELFF.

This chain joins TRBV7-6 and TRBJ2-7; TRBD1 agrees at 12 bases. This CDR3 region has 15 residues. V was pared by 5 bases and J by 12 bases, with 14 bases of the junction left unmatched. Germline V gene data show CDR1 as SGHVS and CDR2 as FNYEAQ. The DNA for the CDR3 is TGTGCCAGCAGCCCGGGGGGGACAGGGGGCAAGGTGGCGTACTTC. The encoded protein is CASSPGGTGGKVAYF. Based on the CDR3 plus reference TRBV7-6 and TRBJ2-7, the full variable domain is GAGVSQSPRYKVTKRGQDVALRCDPISGHVSLYWYRQALGQGPEFLTYFNYEAQQDKSGLPNDRFSAERPEGSISTLTIQRTEQRDSAMYRCASSPGGTGGKVAYFGPGTRLTVT.

The chain employs TRBV7-3 and TRBJ2-3; D is unresolved. Germline CDR1 SGHTA, CDR2 FQGTGA. Trimming removed 0 bases at V and 0 bases at J, with 4 bases between. The CDR3 spans 14 residues. In nucleotides, the CDR3 is TGTGCCAGCAGCTTAACCCAGAGCACAGATACGCAGTATTTT. It translates to CASSLTQSTDTQYF.

A few counts support this clone. The gene calls are TRBV5-6 and TRBJ2-2; the D gene is possibly TRBD2 (5 bases). This CDR3 comprises 16 residues. Trimming removed 0 bases from V and 7 bases from J, with 16 bases in between. Germline V lookup: CDR1 SGHDT, CDR2 YYEEEE. CDR3 loop: CASSLEPGSSNGELFF. In nucleotides, the CDR3 is TGTGCCAGCAGCTTGGAGCCGGGGTCGTCTAACGGGGAGCTGTTTTTT.

This chain uses TRBV19 with TRBJ1-2; the match to TRBD1 covers 10 bases. The junction had 10 bases not matched to a gene; V was cut back by 7 bases and J by 5 bases. CDR1 and CDR2 (germline): LNHDA, SQIVND (reference sequence). The CDR3 is made up of 15 amino acids. CDR3: CASNSHGGQGYGYTF. The CDR3 bases are TGTGCCAGTAACTCTCACGGGGGACAGGGGTATGGCTACACCTTC.

This clone occurred a few times. This rearrangement joins TRBV27 to TRBJ2-7; a possible D gene is TRBD2 (5 bases). The germline V gene encodes CDR1 MNHEY and CDR2 SMNVEV (reference sequence). Trimming left V 6 bases short and J 3 bases short, with 12 bases between. CDR3 size: 13 residues. CDR3 bases: TGTGCCAGCAGCCCTCGAACTAGCTACGAGCAGTACTTC. It specifies CASSPRTSYEQYF.

The rearrangement joins TRBV18 to TRBJ1-1; TRBD1 might be the D (6 bases). V lost 3 bases, J lost 5 bases, and 10 bases lay in between. This CDR3 is 13 amino acids long. CDR1 is KGHSH, CDR2 LQKENI, per germline. The CDR3 sequence: CASSPTGQTEAFF. The CDR3 DNA reads as TGTGCCAGCTCACCTACCGGACAGACTGAAGCTTTCTTT.